These 8 T cell receptor beta chains came from one sample sequenced in a study of cytomegalovirus exposure and HLA in healthy donors (dated 2017 in TCRdb). The protocol used for the library was the immunoSEQ multiplex PCR assay. A mixture of 60 forward primers for TCR Vbeta segments and 13 reverse primers for TCR Jbeta segments was used in the multiplex PCR. This is the immuneACCESS table as TCRdb keeps it, with only in-frame sequences that have V and J called. A part of the clones is gone; compared with another copy, unresolved V genes explain less than half, and the rest is unexplained. The sample table holds under 200,000 clones, of which less than 80% were seen once. Of the sample, 3.5% to 5% falls within the top ten clones. Sequenced material: PBMCs. These receptors originate from a woman aged 25 to 39 in good health and CMV-seropositive.

The V and J genes are TRBV5-4 and TRBJ2-1, with TRBD2 as a possible D gene (6 bases). The CDR3 has 15 residues. CDR1 is SGHNT, CDR2 YYREEE, per germline (reference sequence). V was trimmed by 4 bases and J by 8 bases, leaving 19 bases between them. The CDR3 DNA reads as TGTGCCAGCAGCCCTACCACGGCGGGGTACGATGAGCAGTTCTTC. This gives the protein CASSPTTAGYDEQFF.

The J gene is TRBJ2-5, the V gene TRBV5-1; D possibly corresponds to TRBD1 (5 bases). Trimming took 6 bases from V and 4 from J, leaving 19 bases between them. Looked up from germline, CDR1 is SGHRS and CDR2 is YFSETQ. The CDR3 is 15 residues long. CDR3 sequence (DNA): TGCGCCAGCAACTGGCAGGGAATGTCACGAGAGACCCAGTACTTC. This translates into CASNWQGMSRETQYF.

This clone has only a few counts. The chain uses TRBV7-2 and TRBJ1-4; TRBD1 is a possible D gene (5 bases). V lost 4 bases to trimming and J lost 0 bases, with 9 bases between them. Germline loops: CDR1 SGHTA, CDR2 FQGNSA. This CDR3 has 15 residues. The CDR3 DNA sequence: TGTGCCAGCAGCTACGGGGGTACAACTAATGAAAAACTGTTTTTT. This gives the protein CASSYGGTTNEKLFF.

The chain links TRBV5-1 to TRBJ1-1; 8 nucleotides match TRBD1. The CDR3 is 15 amino acids. Trimming at V came to 7 bases and at J to 1 base, leaving 9 bases not matched to a gene. Looked up from germline, CDR1 is SGHRS and CDR2 is YFSETQ. For the CDR3, the DNA is TGCGCCAGCCGTTCTCCGGACAGGGCGAACACTGAAGCTTTCTTT. Translating it yields CASRSPDRANTEAFF.

The rearrangement uses TRBV6-6 and TRBJ2-5; D may be TRBD2 (6 bases). V lost 4 bases, J lost 2 bases, and 14 bases lay in between. Germline CDR1 reads MNHNY; CDR2 reads SVGAGI (reference sequence). This CDR3 has 15 residues. The CDR3, as DNA: TGTGCCAGCAGTTGGCTAGCGCCGCTTCAAGAGACCCAGTACTTC. Translation gives CASSWLAPLQETQYF.

This chain joins TRBV7-9 and TRBJ2-5; TRBD2 is a possible D gene (6 bases). Germline values: CDR1 SEHNR, CDR2 FQNEAQ (reference sequence). Deletions cut 2 bases from V and 4 bases from J, with 14 bases between. The CDR3 is 15 amino acids. In DNA, the CDR3 is TGTGCCAGCAGCTTACACGGAGGGTCAAGAGAGACCCAGTACTTC. Translation gives CASSLHGGSRETQYF.

This clone was seen just once. This sequence joins TRBV6-6 and TRBJ2-4, with 8 bases identical to TRBD1. The V segment lost 5 bases and the J segment 6 bases; nucleotides outside the gene matches: 12. From germline, CDR1 is MNHNY and CDR2 SVGAGI (reference sequence). The CDR3 spans 16 residues. Here the CDR3 DNA reads TGTGCCAGCAGTACCGAACGGACAGGGAATCTAAACATTCAGTACTTC. Its translation is CASSTERTGNLNIQYF.

The V gene is TRBV11-2, the J gene TRBJ2-7; the match to TRBD2 covers 7 bases. Germline trimming cut 2 bases from V and 5 bases from J; bases unmatched to any gene: 6. The CDR3 has 14 residues. CDR1 and CDR2 from the germline V gene are SGHAT and FQNNGV. The CDR3 DNA reads as TGTGCCAGCAGCTTAAATGCGGGAGACCACGAGCAGTACTTC. Encoded protein: CASSLNAGDHEQYF.